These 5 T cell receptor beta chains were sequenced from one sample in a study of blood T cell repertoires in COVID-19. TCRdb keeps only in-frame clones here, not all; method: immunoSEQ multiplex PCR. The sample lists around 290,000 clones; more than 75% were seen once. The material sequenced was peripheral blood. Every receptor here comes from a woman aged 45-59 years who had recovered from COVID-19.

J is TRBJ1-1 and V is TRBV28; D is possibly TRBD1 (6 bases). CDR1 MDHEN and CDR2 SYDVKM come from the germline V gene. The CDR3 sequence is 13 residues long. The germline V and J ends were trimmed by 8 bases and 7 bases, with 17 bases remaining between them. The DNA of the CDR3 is TGTGCCAGCGGGACATCTCCCCTCATTGAAGCTTTCTTT. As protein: CASGTSPLIEAFF.

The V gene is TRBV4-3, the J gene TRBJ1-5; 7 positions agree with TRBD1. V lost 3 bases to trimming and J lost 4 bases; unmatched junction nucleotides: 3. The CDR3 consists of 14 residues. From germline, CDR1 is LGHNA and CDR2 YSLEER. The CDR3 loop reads CASSHRQGNQPQHF. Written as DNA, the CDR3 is TGCGCCAGCAGCCATCGACAGGGAAATCAGCCCCAGCATTTT.

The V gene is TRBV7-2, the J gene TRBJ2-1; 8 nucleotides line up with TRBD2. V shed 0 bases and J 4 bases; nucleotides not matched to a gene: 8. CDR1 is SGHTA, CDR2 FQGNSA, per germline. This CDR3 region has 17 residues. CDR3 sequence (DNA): TGTGCCAGCAGCTTAGCGGCGGCGGGGGGCCCTTACAATGAGCAGTTCTTC. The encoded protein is CASSLAAAGGPYNEQFF.

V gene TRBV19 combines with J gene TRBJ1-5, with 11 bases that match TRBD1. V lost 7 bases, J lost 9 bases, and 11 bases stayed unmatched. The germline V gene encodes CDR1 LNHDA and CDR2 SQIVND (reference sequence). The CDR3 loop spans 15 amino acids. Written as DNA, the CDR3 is TGTGCCAGTACCGGGACAGGGGGTGGGGGTTTGCCCCAGCATTTT. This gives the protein CASTGTGGGGLPQHF.

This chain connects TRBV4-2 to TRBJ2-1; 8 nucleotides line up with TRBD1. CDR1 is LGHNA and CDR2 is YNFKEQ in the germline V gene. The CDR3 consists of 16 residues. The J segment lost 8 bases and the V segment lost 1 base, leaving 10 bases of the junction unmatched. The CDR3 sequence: CASSQGGGRGQDEQFF. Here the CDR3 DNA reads TGTGCCAGCAGCCAAGGTGGTGGCAGGGGGCAGGATGAGCAGTTCTTC.